Presented here are 5 T cell receptor beta chains from one specimen sequenced in a study of shared clonotypes between healthy human individuals. Libraries were prepared by immunoSEQ multiplex PCR; TCRdb keeps only in-frame clonotypes and omits some of them. The table records some 690,000 clones, roughly 88% of them present only once. Material: memory CD8+ T cells from PBMCs. The subset here: CD45RO+ cells pooled with CCR7-negative TemRA cells. These receptors were collected from a man aged 18 to 30 in good health. Some clones in this sample may be carry-over from other donors' samples.

The rearrangement links TRBV5-1 to TRBJ2-5; possibly TRBD1 for D (7 bases). V dropped 0 bases and J dropped 5 bases, with 17 bases sitting between them. The V gene's germline CDR1 is SGHRS and CDR2 YFSETQ. This CDR3 has 16 residues. The CDR3 bases are TGCGCCAGCAGCTTGGGTTGGAGGGGGGACAGTGAGACCCAGTACTTC. The encoded protein is CASSLGWRGDSETQYF. The full variable domain, with the rest looked up from reference TRBV5-1 and TRBJ2-5, is KAGVTQTPRYLIKTRGQQVTLSCSPISGHRSVSWYQQTPGQGLQFLFEYFSETQRNKGNFPGRFSGRQFSNSRSEMNVSTLELGDSALYLCASSLGWRGDSETQYFGPGTRLLVL.

The rearrangement uses TRBV19 and TRBJ2-7, with TRBD1 matching 9 bases. Germline values: CDR1 LNHDA, CDR2 SQIVND (reference sequence). This CDR3 region has 15 residues. The V segment lost 8 bases and the J segment 5 bases; nucleotides outside the gene matches: 13. CDR3 protein: CASHSVGTGLNEQYF. The CDR3 coding sequence is TGTGCCAGTCACAGTGTCGGGACAGGGTTGAACGAGCAGTACTTC.

This chain connects TRBV19 to TRBJ1-5; D gene ambiguous. V was shortened by 7 bases and J by 5 bases, with 18 bases between the two germline ends. The CDR3 contains 15 residues. CDR1 and CDR2 from the germline V gene are LNHDA and SQIVND (reference sequence). The CDR3 DNA reads as TGTGCCAGTAATGGTTGGAACTTTGGGGATCAGCCCCAGCATTTT. Its protein is CASNGWNFGDQPQHF.

The CDR3 loop is CASSEGQENSPLHF. In DNA, the CDR3 is TGTGCCAGCAGTGAAGGGCAGGAAAATTCACCCCTCCACTTT. The J gene is TRBJ1-6, the V gene TRBV6-1; D not resolved. V lost 1 base to trimming and J lost 7 bases, with 8 bases between them. The CDR3 is 14 amino acids. Germline CDR1 is MNHNS and CDR2 is SASEGT.

The genes are TRBV4-3 and TRBJ2-7; D is perhaps TRBD1 (5 bases). V was cut by 0 bases and J by 3 bases, with 9 bases left in between. The CDR3 sequence is 14 residues long. Per the germline V gene, CDR1 is LGHNA and CDR2 is YSLEER. CDR3 sequence reads: CASSQDRTNYEQYF. CDR3 sequence (DNA): TGCGCCAGCAGCCAAGATAGGACAAACTACGAGCAGTACTTC.